This T cell receptor beta chain was observed in a study of shared clonotypes between healthy human individuals. The germline V gene encodes CDR1 SEHNR and CDR2 FQNEAQ (reference sequence). The V and J ends lost 3 bases and 8 bases respectively, with 14 bases between them. There are 14 residues in the CDR3. Positive CCR7 selection of CD45RO-negative cells yielded the naive CD8 cells, and terminally differentiated effector memory CD45RA+ cells were excluded. Recent acute infections and vaccinations were absent in the healthy HIV-negative adult donors. Repertoires were generated with immunoSEQ multiplex PCR, while TCRdb's copy carries only in-frame clones and drops some. The sample yields millions of clones, 85% to 95% seen once. About this clone: Its antigen remains unidentified.

Overall study results and limits: Generally, estimated richness proved larger in naive subsets than it did in memory subsets. Although depth was large, rarefaction showed that sequencing of the sorted subsets was incomplete.

J is TRBJ2-1 and V is TRBV7-9; TRBD1 might be the D (5 bases). The clonotype was recovered from a man between 18 and 35 years old in good health. The specimen sequenced was naive CD8+ T cells sorted from blood. The chain's CDR3 is CASSFREQVYEQFF. The CDR3 DNA is TGTGCCAGCAGCTTTAGGGAACAGGTCTATGAGCAGTTCTTC.